The rows below give T cell receptor beta chains drawn from one sample of a study of blood T cell repertoires in COVID-19. The data were produced by immunoSEQ multiplex PCR, yet TCRdb's version contains in-frame clones alone and is incomplete. The repertoire includes about 150,000 clones, roughly 80% of them detected once, and over 5% sits in the top ten. Sequenced material: PBMCs or T cells enriched from blood (not recorded which). Receptor source: a woman aged 45-60 years who had recovered from COVID-19. Both conserved end residues are trimmed from each CDR3.

TRBV9	TRBJ1-1	ASSVIDSNTEAF
TRBV10-3	TRBJ2-3	AISESTGKMHTQY
TRBV28	TRBJ1-5	ASSPSYNQPQH
TRBV6-1	TRBJ1-3	ASSARAHRVFAGNTIY
TRBV5-4	TRBJ1-3	ASSPWGVGNTIY
TRBV2	TRBJ1-1	ASSEALAEGEEAF
TRBV6-5	TRBJ1-1	ASSWGRSLNTEAF
TRBV9	TRBJ1-3	ASSVLSSGNTIY
TRBV4-2	TRBJ2-3	ASSPIGGTVSTDTQY
TRBV7-2	TRBJ2-5	ASSQGETQY
TRBV5-4	TRBJ1-2	ASSSPTGPTAGYT
TRBV6-5	TRBJ1-5	ASRTGGERQPQH
TRBV25-1	TRBJ1-2	ASSVHTGNYGYT
TRBV30	TRBJ1-2	AWSVLPGGYYGYT
TRBV5-6	TRBJ1-1	ASSPMDRGDTEAF
TRBV15	TRBJ1-4	ATTRGRTTNEKLF
TRBV24-1	TRBJ1-2	ATSDPRRGGYT
TRBV10-3	TRBJ1-6	AIIRDRRHNSPLH